This T cell receptor beta chain derives from a study of T cells in localized non-small cell lung cancer. Study results and caveats: Uninvolved nearby lung showed the greatest T cell clonality, exceeding that found in tumor. Longer overall survival was associated with a higher density of T cells in the blood. Heterogeneity cannot be ruled out, as sequencing used one tumor region only. Turning up in adjacent lung were a median approximately 58 of the top 100 tumor clones.

The CDR3 loop spans 20 amino acids. Germline loops: CDR1 MNHNS, CDR2 SASEGT. Germline trimming cut 4 bases from V and 0 bases from J; bases unmatched to any gene: 15. Generated by immunoSEQ multiplex PCR, the TCRdb table keeps only in-frame clones and is missing some. The table includes around 96,000 clones, under 95% detected once. A single count supports this clone. Antigen: not known. This TCR was recovered from a woman aged 40-69 years with stage II squamous cell lung carcinoma. This chain connects TRBV6-1 to TRBJ2-1, with 10 positions matching TRBD2. The sequencing used PBMCs, collected before any cancer treatment. The CDR3 DNA is TGTGCCAGCAGTGTGGAATCCCTAGCGGGGGCCGCGAGCTCCTACAATGAGCAGTTCTTC. This translates into CASSVESLAGAASSYNEQFF.